The following is a T cell receptor beta chain sequence with its context. Authors' methods: Amplification of reference gene primers was used by the study to estimate nucleated cell counts. The data were produced by immunoSEQ multiplex PCR, yet TCRdb's version contains in-frame clones alone and is incomplete. The V and J calls and the clone size are those of that table, but D and trimming were determined from the DNA. The sample contains 490,000 or so clones, around nine tenths of which appear only once. The entry originates in a study of blood T cell repertoires in COVID-19. Study-wide background: Some COVID-19 samples were acute and others convalescent; all came from the United States, Italy and Spain.

V dropped 3 bases and J dropped 0; count of bases not matched to a gene: 5. The CDR3 consists of 15 residues. The germline CDR1 and CDR2 sequences are SGHRS and YFSETQ. This receptor was taken from a woman aged 60-70 years who had recovered from COVID-19. Sequencing used PBMCs or T cells enriched from blood (not recorded which). The rearrangement joins TRBV5-1 to TRBJ2-7, with 8 bases matching TRBD1. In DNA, the CDR3 is TGCGCCAGCAGCTATCCCGGGACAGGCTCCTACGAGCAGTACTTC. This encodes CASSYPGTGSYEQYF.